A single sample is the source of the 18 T cell receptor beta chains below, sequenced in a study of OX40 agonist ivuxolimab in advanced cancers. Here immunoSEQ multiplex PCR was the method, and the copy in TCRdb shows in-frame clones only, minus some. This sample has under 85,000 clones, with just over 85% found just once. Material: CD4+ or CD8+ T cells sorted from blood, obtained in a trial of the OX40 agonist ivuxolimab. These receptors were collected from an adult with an advanced solid tumor such as melanoma, head and neck, liver or kidney cancer.

This rearrangement joins TRBV6-4 to TRBJ2-1, with 9 bases that match TRBD2. Per the germline V gene, CDR1 is MRHNA and CDR2 is SNTAGT. The CDR3 loop spans 16 amino acids. The junction had 6 bases not matched to a gene; V was cut back by 0 bases and J by 6 bases. In DNA, the CDR3 is TGTGCCAGCAGTGACTCGGGTAGCGGGAGTACCAATGAGCAGTTCTTC. It yields the protein CASSDSGSGSTNEQFF.

The chain joins TRBV29-1 to TRBJ2-3; 11 bases match TRBD2. The CDR3 sequence is 16 residues long. Germline V gene sequence: CDR1 SQVTM, CDR2 ANQGSEA. Germline trimming cut 6 bases from V and 6 bases from J; bases unmatched to any gene: 14. CDR3 DNA: TGCAGCGTCGCCTTACTAGCGGGAGTGGGAGGCGATACGCAGTATTTT. Encoded protein: CSVALLAGVGGDTQYF.

This chain joins TRBV29-1 and TRBJ2-5; D not resolved. CDR3 length: 11 amino acids. Germline values: CDR1 SQVTM, CDR2 ANQGSEA. With 3 bases removed from V and 4 bases from J, the gap between germline ends came to 6 bases. The DNA of the CDR3 is TGCAGCGTTGAGCCTGTAGAGACCCAGTACTTC. Translated: CSVEPVETQYF.

The chain couples TRBV6-1 to TRBJ1-2, with D hard to call. This CDR3 has 12 amino acids. V was pared by 3 bases and J by 4 bases, with 6 bases between. Germline V lookup: CDR1 MNHNS, CDR2 SASEGT. In DNA, the CDR3 is TGTGCCAGCAGTGACAGGAGCTATGGCTACACCTTC. This codes for CASSDRSYGYTF.

In this sample, this clone turned up once. The same CDR3 also results from other DNA sequences found in this sample. The chain links TRBV28 to TRBJ2-7; the match to TRBD1 covers 9 bases. The CDR3 has 13 residues. V gave up 6 bases and J gave up 4 bases; unmatched junction bases: 4. Germline V gene sequence: CDR1 MDHEN, CDR2 SYDVKM. Written as DNA, the CDR3 is TGTGCCAGCAGCCCGGGACAGGGTTACGAGCAGTACTTC. This translates into CASSPGQGYEQYF.

This chain connects TRBV28 to TRBJ1-2; D remains ambiguous. The CDR3 consists of 13 residues. Per germline, CDR1 MDHEN and CDR2 SYDVKM. The V end was cut by 7 bases, the J end by 8 bases, with 17 bases between. CDR3 DNA: TGTGCCAGCAATAATGGGAACACCCACGGCTACACCTTC. Residues: CASNNGNTHGYTF.

The J gene is TRBJ2-5, the V gene TRBV2; 10 bases map to TRBD2. Losses at the gene ends were 7 bases for V and 5 bases for J; bases not matched to a gene: 7. CDR1 and CDR2 from the germline V gene are SNHLY and FYNNEI. The CDR3 loop spans 14 amino acids. In DNA form, the CDR3 reads TGTGCCAGCACGGGGACTAGCGCTTCGGAGACCCAGTACTTC. Translation gives CASTGTSASETQYF.

V and J are TRBV30 and TRBJ1-1; 10 bases line up with TRBD1. The J segment lost 8 bases and the V segment lost 1 base, leaving 4 bases of the junction unmatched. Looked up from germline, CDR1 is GTSNPN and CDR2 is SVGIG (reference sequence). CDR3 length: 13 residues. The CDR3 region is CAWSETGGAEAFF. The CDR3 nucleotides are TGTGCCTGGAGTGAGACAGGGGGCGCCGAAGCTTTCTTT.

The V and J genes are TRBV5-1 and TRBJ1-1; D remains unclear. The ends were cut back, 4 bases at V and 1 base at J, with 11 bases in the middle. Looked up from germline, CDR1 is SGHRS and CDR2 is YFSETQ. The CDR3 consists of 14 residues. CDR3 residues: CASSPAIRNTEAFF. CDR3 nucleotides: TGCGCCAGCAGCCCAGCGATCAGGAACACTGAAGCTTTCTTT.

This sequence joins TRBV29-1 and TRBJ1-1; D gene uncertain. The CDR3 covers 12 residues. Germline CDR1 reads SQVTM; CDR2 reads ANQGSEA. V dropped 6 bases and J dropped 1 base, with 9 bases sitting between them. The CDR3 here is CSVADGNTEAFF. The DNA of the CDR3 is TGCAGCGTGGCAGACGGGAACACTGAAGCTTTCTTT. Combining the CDR3 with reference TRBV29-1 and TRBJ1-1 gives the whole variable domain SAVISQKPSRDICQRGTSLTIQCQVDSQVTMMFWYRQQPGQSLTLIATANQGSEATYESGFVIDKFPISRPNLTFSTLTVSNMSPEDSSIYLCSVADGNTEAFFGQGTRLTVV.

The rearrangement joins TRBV5-1 to TRBJ1-4; the match to TRBD1 covers 8 bases. Germline loops: CDR1 SGHRS, CDR2 YFSETQ. The CDR3 is made up of 17 amino acids. J lost 0 bases, V lost 0 bases, and 4 bases had no gene match. In nucleotides, the CDR3 is TGCGCCAGCAGCTTGGGGGACAGGACTTCAACTAATGAAAAACTGTTTTTT. Its translation is CASSLGDRTSTNEKLFF. The entire variable domain, with the rest obtained from reference TRBV5-1 and TRBJ1-4, is as follows: KAGVTQTPRYLIKTRGQQVTLSCSPISGHRSVSWYQQTPGQGLQFLFEYFSETQRNKGNFPGRFSGRQFSNSRSEMNVSTLELGDSALYLCASSLGDRTSTNEKLFFGSGTQLSVL.

A single count supports this clone. V is TRBV7-3 and J is TRBJ2-3; D gene unclear. V lost 0 bases, J lost 5 bases, and 12 bases lay in between. Germline V gene data show CDR1 as SGHTA and CDR2 as FQGTGA. This CDR3 is 15 amino acids long. The CDR3 spells CASSLTLSAVDTQYF. The CDR3 nucleotides are TGTGCCAGCAGCTTAACGCTATCGGCTGTAGATACGCAGTATTTT.

J is TRBJ2-3 and V is TRBV7-8, with D unclear. The CDR3 runs 14 residues. CDR1 and CDR2 (germline): SGHVS, FQNEAQ. The germline V and J ends were trimmed by 4 bases and 3 bases, with 11 bases remaining between them. Written as DNA, the CDR3 is TGTGCCAGCAGCTCAAGTTGGATAACAGATACGCAGTATTTT. This sequence encodes CASSSSWITDTQYF.

The chain joins TRBV28 to TRBJ1-4; TRBD1 aligns across 7 bases. The CDR3 sequence is 15 residues long. Germline lookup yields CDR1 MDHEN and CDR2 SYDVKM. With 4 bases clipped from V and 8 bases from J, the junction kept 10 bases outside the gene matches. CDR3 sequence reads: CASSSEGANREKLFF. The DNA of the CDR3 is TGTGCCAGCAGTTCGGAGGGGGCAAATCGGGAAAAACTGTTTTTT.

The chain joins TRBV6-5 to TRBJ1-2; D is undetermined. V was shortened by 6 bases and J by 1 base, with 9 bases between the two germline ends. The germline V gene encodes CDR1 MNHEY and CDR2 SVGAGI. The CDR3 loop spans 13 amino acids. CDR3: CASRNGFNYGYTF. CDR3 sequence (DNA): TGTGCCAGCAGAAACGGCTTTAACTATGGCTACACCTTC.

Only one count was recorded for this clone. V and J are TRBV23-1 and TRBJ1-2, with D possibly being TRBD1 (5 bases). TRBV23-1 is identified as an open reading frame with a role that is uncertain. The CDR3 spans 14 residues. Deletions cut 7 bases from V and 3 bases from J, with 15 bases between. CDR3 in DNA: TGCGCCAGCACCCGGGACTTTAATCACTATGGCTACACCTTC. Protein product: CASTRDFNHYGYTF.

The chain uses TRBV27 and TRBJ2-5; the D gene is possibly TRBD2 (5 bases). V lost 4 bases and J 5 bases, leaving 20 bases between the germline ends. The CDR3 sequence is 16 residues long. Germline CDR1 and CDR2: MNHEY and SMNVEV (reference sequence). Written as DNA, the CDR3 is TGTGCCAGCAGTTCTCTAGCTAGTTTCGAATTGGAGACCCAGTACTTC. Encoded protein: CASSSLASFELETQYF.

This chain links TRBV6-6 with TRBJ1-2, with D possibly TRBD1 on 5 matching bases. There are 13 residues in the CDR3. Trimming took 5 bases from V and 2 from J, leaving 9 bases between them. Germline V lookup: CDR1 MNHNY, CDR2 SVGAGI (reference sequence). CDR3 region: CASSRGENYGYTF. CDR3 DNA: TGTGCCAGCAGTCGAGGGGAGAACTATGGCTACACCTTC.